These T cell receptor beta chains were read from a single sample in a study of siplizumab effects on memory and regulatory T cells. Using immunoSEQ multiplex PCR, the repertoire was profiled, and TCRdb retains in-frame clones only, with some absent. Here the sample spans tens of thousands of clones, around 92% being singletons. Sequencing was carried out using naive CD4+ T cells sorted from blood. These receptors were collected from a human donor in good health. CDR3s include the opening cysteine and the closing phenylalanine or tryptophan. Each record gives: D gene, J gene, clone size, V gene, CDR3 protein, CDR3 DNA. D genes are given only for firm matches. Where a row states a size, it is once, few, many or the class of an expanded clone; other rows omit it.

>.|TRBJ1-5|once|TRBV7-9
CASSWGKNQPQHF
TGTGCCAGCAGCTGGGGGAAGAATCAGCCCCAGCATTTT
>.|TRBJ2-1|.|TRBV28
CASSFTGVSPGEQFF
TGTGCCAGCAGTTTTACGGGAGTAAGTCCTGGTGAGCAGTTCTTC
>.|TRBJ1-5|.|TRBV5-8
CASSSGGGWDQPQHF
TGTGCCAGCAGCTCCGGAGGGGGGTGGGATCAGCCCCAGCATTTT
>TRBD1|TRBJ1-6|.|TRBV25-1
CASSPPGQRDSPLHF
TGTGCCAGCTCCCCACCGGGACAGCGGGATTCACCCCTCCACTTT
>TRBD1|TRBJ1-3|.|TRBV5-1
CASSSGQTSSGNTIYF
TGCGCCAGCAGCTCGGGACAGACAAGCTCTGGAAACACCATATATTTT
>.|TRBJ2-5|.|TRBV5-1
CASSWQPQETQYF
TGCGCCAGCAGCTGGCAGCCTCAAGAGACCCAGTACTTC
>.|TRBJ1-2|once|TRBV19
CASSIDHQDPLYGYTF
TGTGCCAGTAGTATAGACCACCAGGACCCCCTCTATGGCTACACCTTC
>.|TRBJ1-3|once|TRBV6-5
CASSYSERFGNTIYF
TGTGCCAGCAGTTATTCTGAGAGGTTCGGAAACACCATATATTTT
>.|TRBJ2-3|.|TRBV18
CASSPQGGDTQYF
TGTGCCAGCTCACCACAGGGGGGAGATACGCAGTATTTT
>.|TRBJ1-2|.|TRBV16
CASSQSGQETYGYTF
TGTGCCAGCAGCCAATCGGGGCAGGAAACGTATGGCTACACCTTC
>.|TRBJ2-1|.|TRBV12-5
CASGLVDNEQFF
TGTGCTAGTGGTTTGGTAGACAATGAGCAGTTCTTC
>TRBD1|TRBJ2-7|.|TRBV19
CASSQIQGARSEQYF
TGTGCCAGTAGTCAAATACAGGGGGCGCGGTCCGAGCAGTACTTC
>.|TRBJ2-1|.|TRBV5-1
CASSLEGKYNEQFF
TGCGCCAGCAGCTTGGAAGGAAAGTACAATGAGCAGTTCTTC
>.|TRBJ1-1|.|TRBV23-1
CARGAGRLNTEAFF
TGCGCCCGGGGGGCGGGGCGGTTGAACACTGAAGCTTTCTTT
>.|TRBJ2-5|.|TRBV5-1
CASSAGGQGIVETQYF
TGCGCCAGCAGCGCTGGTGGGCAGGGGATCGTAGAGACCCAGTACTTC
>.|TRBJ2-3|.|TRBV29-1
CSVGGRSTDTQYF
TGCAGCGTTGGTGGGAGAAGCACAGATACGCAGTATTTT
>.|TRBJ2-7|.|TRBV5-4
CASRSDTGSYEQYF
TGTGCCAGCAGGTCAGACACAGGGTCCTACGAGCAGTACTTC
>.|TRBJ2-1|.|TRBV7-3
CASSLSTGGEQFF
TGTGCCAGCAGCCTCTCTACTGGCGGTGAGCAGTTCTTC
>.|TRBJ2-7|.|TRBV5-6
CASSLVPTSYEQYF
TGTGCCAGCAGCTTGGTTCCGACTAGCTACGAGCAGTACTTC
>.|TRBJ2-5|.|TRBV2
CASSERSRTTQYF
TGTGCCAGCAGTGAAAGGTCCCGGACGACCCAGTACTTC
>.|TRBJ2-5|.|TRBV5-8
CASSPRQRQETQYF
TGTGCCAGCAGCCCCCGACAGAGACAAGAGACCCAGTACTTC
>.|TRBJ1-2|.|TRBV30
CAWSMVYGYTF
TGTGCCTGGAGTATGGTCTATGGCTACACCTTC
>.|TRBJ1-2|.|TRBV9
CASSVGRGEGGYTF
TGTGCCAGCAGCGTAGGAAGAGGGGAAGGTGGCTACACCTTC
>TRBD1|TRBJ2-3|.|TRBV2
CASGYRGRGTDTQYF
TGTGCCAGCGGCTACAGGGGGCGCGGCACAGATACGCAGTATTTT
>.|TRBJ1-1|.|TRBV7-9
CASSLTGGGYTEAFF
TGTGCCAGCAGCTTAACCGGGGGCGGCTACACTGAAGCTTTCTTT
>.|TRBJ1-2|few|TRBV5-4
CASSSQGLGYTF
TGTGCCAGCAGCTCCCAGGGACTTGGCTACACCTTC
>.|TRBJ1-2|.|TRBV11-1
CASSLQRQGGGYTF
TGTGCCAGCAGCTTACAAAGGCAGGGCGGCGGCTACACCTTC
>TRBD1|TRBJ2-7|.|TRBV7-2
CASSPRRQGSYEQYF
TGTGCCAGCAGCCCTAGAAGACAGGGATCCTACGAGCAGTACTTC